The rows below give T cell receptor beta chains drawn from one sample of a study of human thymus T cells. Assay: immunoSEQ multiplex PCR; the TCRdb copy retains only in-frame clones and omits some. The table lists roughly 130,000 clones, around 94% of them singletons. Sequencing was performed on thymus tissue. The origin of the receptors is a boy younger than two with a congenital heart defect but otherwise immunologically healthy. The CDR3 runs from the conserved cysteine through the conserved F or W. Fields, in order: V gene, D gene, clone size, J gene, CDR3 length, CDR3 protein, CDR3 DNA. D genes are given only for firm matches. Some rows mark clone size as missing; the rest say once, few, many or name a class of expanded clone.

TRBV30	TRBD1	-	TRBJ2-3	14	CAWSLGQETDTQYF	TGTGCCTGGAGTCTTGGACAGGAGACAGATACGCAGTATTTT
TRBV6-1	-	-	TRBJ1-2	13	CASNEVPNYGYTF	TGTGCCAGCAACGAGGTTCCTAACTATGGCTACACCTTC
TRBV12-5	-	-	TRBJ2-2	17	CASGFSLGHRGTGELFF	TGTGCTAGTGGTTTCTCACTAGGACATCGGGGCACCGGGGAGCTGTTTTTT
TRBV6-1	-	-	TRBJ2-3	12	CASSEVRDTQYF	TGTGCCAGCAGTGAAGTTCGGGATACGCAGTATTTT
TRBV14	-	-	TRBJ2-1	19	CASSQDDKVGGGPYNEQFF	TGTGCCAGCAGCCAAGACGATAAGGTTGGCGGGGGCCCCTACAATGAGCAGTTCTTC
TRBV29-1	-	-	TRBJ2-1	13	CSVRVRSYNEQFF	TGCAGCGTTAGAGTCCGATCCTACAATGAGCAGTTCTTC
TRBV29-1	-	-	TRBJ2-3	15	CSVEERDTGTDTQYF	TGCAGCGTTGAAGAGCGGGACACAGGCACAGATACGCAGTATTTT
TRBV11-3	TRBD1	-	TRBJ2-1	13	CASSRDRDNEQFF	TGTGCCAGCAGTCGTGACAGGGACAATGAGCAGTTCTTC
TRBV5-5	-	-	TRBJ2-7	13	CASSIRGTYEQYF	TGTGCCAGCAGCATCCGGGGGACCTACGAGCAGTACTTC
TRBV27	TRBD2	-	TRBJ2-1	16	CASSHLISGGHNEQFF	TGTGCCAGCAGCCACCTGATCAGCGGGGGCCACAATGAGCAGTTCTTC
TRBV28	-	-	TRBJ1-3	17	CASSLGPLPPLKNTIYF	TGTGCCAGCAGTTTAGGACCGCTCCCCCCTCTGAAAAACACCATATATTTT
TRBV27	TRBD2	once	TRBJ2-1	19	CASSPTQAGGPDSYNEQFF	TGTGCCAGCAGCCCCACACAGGCGGGGGGCCCCGACTCCTACAATGAGCAGTTCTTC
TRBV11-2	-	-	TRBJ2-2	15	CASSFSGLNTGELFF	TGTGCCAGCAGCTTTTCGGGGCTAAACACCGGGGAGCTGTTTTTT
TRBV10-3	TRBD2	once	TRBJ2-1	14	CAISRSGTSNEQFF	TGTGCCATCAGCCGTTCCGGGACTAGCAATGAGCAGTTCTTC
TRBV11-3	-	-	TRBJ1-2	14	CASSFTGGLYGYTF	TGTGCCAGCAGCTTTACCGGAGGGTTGTATGGCTACACCTTC
TRBV6-5	-	-	TRBJ2-7	15	CASSYHPGSSYEQYF	TGTGCCAGCAGTTATCACCCAGGTAGCTCCTACGAGCAGTACTTC
TRBV6-6	-	few	TRBJ1-6	12	CASTGSNSPLHF	TGTGCCAGTACGGGGAGCAATTCACCCCTCCACTTT
TRBV11-3	TRBD1	-	TRBJ2-7	14	CASSLAGQGHEQYF	TGTGCCAGCAGCTTGGCCGGACAGGGTCACGAGCAGTACTTC
TRBV6-5	-	-	TRBJ1-1	11	CASGGNTEAFF	TGTGCCAGCGGGGGGAACACTGAAGCTTTCTTT
TRBV2	TRBD1	once	TRBJ2-3	13	CAYRTGSTDTQYF	TGTGCCTATCGGACAGGTAGCACAGATACGCAGTATTTT
TRBV5-1	-	-	TRBJ1-1	14	CASSPDVWATEAFF	TGCGCCAGCAGCCCGGACGTCTGGGCCACTGAAGCTTTCTTT
TRBV27	TRBD1	-	TRBJ1-2	13	CASSWRQGYGYTF	TGTGCCAGCAGTTGGCGACAGGGATATGGCTACACCTTC
TRBV5-5	-	-	TRBJ2-7	14	CASSPDSSSYEQYF	TGTGCCAGCAGCCCGGACTCCAGCTCCTACGAGCAGTACTTC
TRBV9	-	-	TRBJ2-3	15	CASSVSGQSTDTQYF	TGTGCCAGCAGCGTGAGCGGACAGAGCACAGATACGCAGTATTTT
TRBV25-1	TRBD2	once	TRBJ2-1	15	CASSGTSGGANEQFF	TGTGCCAGCAGTGGAACTAGCGGGGGGGCCAATGAGCAGTTCTTC
TRBV2	TRBD1	-	TRBJ1-2	17	CASSDRRGTGPYYGYTF	TGTGCCAGCAGTGATAGGAGGGGGACAGGTCCGTACTATGGCTACACCTTC
TRBV28	-	once	TRBJ2-7	15	CASSCHRVPTYEQYF	TGTGCCAGCAGTTGTCACAGGGTTCCTACCTACGAGCAGTACTTC
TRBV5-1	-	-	TRBJ2-7	14	CASSARDTSYEQYF	TGCGCCAGCAGCGCCCGGGACACCTCCTACGAGCAGTACTTC
TRBV5-6	TRBD1	-	TRBJ1-5	18	CASSFWVAGGAGNQPQHF	TGTGCCAGCAGCTTTTGGGTGGCAGGGGGCGCTGGCAATCAGCCCCAGCATTTT
TRBV7-2	-	-	TRBJ2-6	18	CASSVDPEGSSGANVLTF	TGTGCCAGCAGTGTGGACCCTGAGGGTAGTTCTGGGGCCAACGTCCTGACTTTC
TRBV4-1	-	-	TRBJ1-1	20	CASSRARRWLDRNGNTEAFF	TGCGCCAGCAGCCGCGCACGACGGTGGCTCGATAGGAATGGGAACACTGAAGCTTTCTTT
TRBV5-6	-	-	TRBJ2-5	16	CASSFEQEGPQETQYF	TGTGCCAGCAGCTTTGAACAGGAGGGGCCCCAAGAGACCCAGTACTTC
TRBV5-1	TRBD2	-	TRBJ2-2	21	CASSLVGRTSGVGKITGELFF	TGCGCCAGCAGCTTGGTGGGCCGGACTAGCGGGGTCGGAAAGATCACCGGGGAGCTGTTTTTT
TRBV10-3	-	once	TRBJ2-2	13	CAIRLEVDGELFF	TGTGCCATCAGGCTAGAAGTGGACGGGGAGCTGTTTTTT
TRBV4-1	TRBD1	-	TRBJ1-5	14	CASSQGQLNQPQHF	TGCGCCAGCAGCCAGGGACAGCTCAATCAGCCCCAGCATTTT
TRBV7-3	-	-	TRBJ2-7	11	CASSPLYEQYF	TGTGCCAGCAGCCCACTCTACGAGCAGTACTTC
TRBV2	-	-	TRBJ2-1	13	CASSRTAYNEQFF	TGTGCCAGCAGTCGGACCGCCTACAATGAGCAGTTCTTC
TRBV20-1	-	-	TRBJ1-1	9	CSAATEAFF	TGCAGTGCCGCCACTGAAGCTTTCTTT
TRBV7-7	TRBD1	-	TRBJ1-6	15	CADGDRTSPNSPLHF	TGTGCCGATGGGGACAGGACTTCTCCTAATTCACCCCTCCACTTT